The 18 T cell receptor beta chains below come from one sample, sequenced in a study of cytomegalovirus exposure and HLA in healthy donors. The repertoire was sequenced with immunoSEQ multiplex PCR; TCRdb's copy has only in-frame clones and lacks some. The sample includes about 180,000 clones, 85% of them seen just once. Source material: PBMCs. All receptors derive from a man aged 18 to 30 in good health and CMV-seropositive.

This clone has a single count. The chain employs TRBV14 and TRBJ1-2; tentative D call: TRBD1 (6 bases). V lost 4 bases, J lost 5 bases, and 17 bases lay in between. The length of the CDR3 is 15 residues. Germline assignment: CDR1 SGHDN and CDR2 FVKESK. Written as DNA, the CDR3 is TGTGCCAGCAGCCCGACGGGCCAGGGGAATTATGGCTACACCTTC. This codes for CASSPTGQGNYGYTF.

This rearrangement joins TRBV28 to TRBJ1-5; maybe TRBD1 (6 bases). Germline values: CDR1 MDHEN, CDR2 SYDVKM. V was trimmed by 8 bases and J by 4 bases, leaving 18 bases between them. This CDR3 region has 15 residues. The CDR3 here is CASRHPDRPNQPQHF. In nucleotides, the CDR3 is TGTGCCAGCCGTCACCCGGACAGACCAAATCAGCCCCAGCATTTT.

The V and J genes are TRBV4-2 and TRBJ1-2; perhaps TRBD1 as D (6 bases). Trimming stripped 0 bases from V and 1 base from J, with 9 bases between. The CDR3 sequence is 15 residues long. In germline, CDR1 is LGHNA, CDR2 YNFKEQ. The CDR3 sequence: CASSQEAGDNYGYTF. The CDR3, as DNA: TGTGCCAGCAGCCAAGAGGCAGGGGATAACTATGGCTACACCTTC.

This sequence joins TRBV18 and TRBJ2-7, with a possible D match to TRBD1 (5 bases). The CDR3 is 16 residues long. Trimming stripped 2 bases from V and 0 bases from J, with 14 bases between. The germline gives CDR1 KGHSH, CDR2 LQKENI. CDR3 in amino acids: CASSPIEGVSSYEQYF. In DNA form, the CDR3 reads TGTGCCAGCTCACCAATCGAAGGGGTCAGCTCCTACGAGCAGTACTTC.

This clone turned up a few times. This chain links TRBV30 with TRBJ1-5; D remains ambiguous. This CDR3 spans 17 amino acids. V was clipped by 2 bases and J by 9 bases, with 26 bases between them. Per the germline V gene, CDR1 is GTSNPN and CDR2 is SVGIG (reference sequence). The CDR3 here is CAWSSPQVGKSQRPQHF. DNA of the CDR3: TGTGCCTGGAGTAGCCCTCAGGTCGGGAAGAGCCAAAGGCCCCAGCATTTT.

The chain employs TRBV10-1 and TRBJ2-1; 12 nucleotides align to TRBD2. CDR1 and CDR2 from the germline V gene are WNHNN and SYGVQD (reference sequence). This CDR3 contains 16 residues. V gave up 1 base and J gave up 8 bases; unmatched junction bases: 6. The CDR3 protein is CASSELGLAGSDEQFF. The CDR3, as DNA: TGCGCCAGCAGTGAGTTAGGACTAGCGGGATCGGATGAGCAGTTCTTC.

In DNA form, the CDR3 reads TGTGCCAGCAGCTTAGCGGAGGGAGATCGCTACGAGCAGTACTTC. It yields the protein CASSLAEGDRYEQYF. This sequence joins TRBV7-9 and TRBJ2-7, with D perhaps TRBD2 (6 bases). This CDR3 is 15 amino acids long. Trimming pared 0 bases from V and 3 bases from J, leaving 12 bases between. Germline V gene data show CDR1 as SEHNR and CDR2 as FQNEAQ (reference sequence). The full variable domain, with the rest looked up from reference TRBV7-9 and TRBJ2-7, is DTGVSQNPRHKITKRGQNVTFRCDPISEHNRLYWYRQTLGQGPEFLTYFQNEAQLEKSRLLSDRFSAERPKGSFSTLEIQRTEQGDSAMYLCASSLAEGDRYEQYFGPGTRLTVT.

The chain links TRBV27 to TRBJ2-7; 8 bases match TRBD2. Per the germline V gene, CDR1 is MNHEY and CDR2 is SMNVEV (reference sequence). The CDR3 consists of 13 residues. The V segment lost 5 bases and the J segment 2 bases; nucleotides outside the gene matches: 2. The CDR3 loop reads CASSPGLAYEQYF. The CDR3, as DNA: TGTGCCAGCAGTCCGGGACTAGCCTACGAGCAGTACTTC.

This clone was counted between two and nine times. The V and J genes are TRBV28 and TRBJ2-7; TRBD1 matches at 7 bases. The trim removed 5 bases at V and 0 bases at J, leaving 7 bases unmatched. Germline values: CDR1 MDHEN, CDR2 SYDVKM. The CDR3 runs to 15 residues. CDR3 nucleotides: TGTGCCAGCAGTCTTACCGGGACAGACTCCTACGAGCAGTACTTC. This gives the protein CASSLTGTDSYEQYF.

The V and J genes are TRBV15 and TRBJ2-2; D perhaps matches TRBD2 (6 bases). This CDR3 comprises 13 residues. Germline CDR1 and CDR2: LNHNV and YYDKDF (reference sequence). V lost 8 bases and J 2 bases, leaving 9 bases between the germline ends. CDR3 amino acids: CATSGTNTGELFF. CDR3 sequence (DNA): TGTGCCACCTCCGGGACTAACACCGGGGAGCTGTTTTTT.

The chain recombines TRBV5-1 with TRBJ2-7; 7 positions agree with TRBD2. The germline V gene encodes CDR1 SGHRS and CDR2 YFSETQ. The CDR3 is 15 residues long. The trim removed 2 bases at V and 3 bases at J, leaving 8 bases unmatched. The DNA for the CDR3 is TGCGCCAGCAGCTTTCTCGGGAGCGGGGTCTACGAGCAGTACTTC. The encoded protein is CASSFLGSGVYEQYF.

The chain links TRBV30 to TRBJ2-5; TRBD1 agrees at 9 bases. Trimming removed 5 bases from V and 1 base from J; junction bases left unmatched: 2. The CDR3 is 13 residues long. CDR1 is GTSNPN and CDR2 is SVGIG in the germline V gene (reference sequence). CDR3 coding DNA: TGTGCCTGGGACAGGGGGACCCAAGAGACCCAGTACTTC. Its protein product is CAWDRGTQETQYF.

The chain has TRBV28 and TRBJ2-1, with TRBD2 identical over 8 bases. This CDR3 spans 14 amino acids. Germline V CDR1 and CDR2: MDHEN, SYDVKM. V was pared by 5 bases and J by 7 bases, with 7 bases of the junction left unmatched. The CDR3 spells CASSRGGAWNEQFF. CDR3 coding DNA: TGTGCCAGCAGTCGGGGGGGCGCGTGGAATGAGCAGTTCTTC.

The rearrangement uses TRBV7-3 and TRBJ2-1; D is possibly TRBD1 (5 bases). V was clipped by 3 bases and J by 6 bases, with 12 bases between them. Germline V gives CDR1 SGHTA, CDR2 FQGTGA. The CDR3 loop spans 14 amino acids. CDR3 sequence reads: CASSLGQGSNEQFF. CDR3 DNA: TGTGCCAGCAGCTTGGGTCAGGGAAGCAATGAGCAGTTCTTC.

The table lists this clone with a count of one. The J gene is TRBJ1-2, the V gene TRBV29-1; 7 bases agree with TRBD1. The CDR3 is 14 residues long. Germline-derived CDR1 and CDR2 are SQVTM and ANQGSEA. With 5 bases clipped from V and 4 bases from J, the junction kept 10 bases outside the gene matches. CDR3 region: CSVRTVRDSYGYTF. In DNA, the CDR3 is TGCAGCGTTCGTACCGTTCGGGACAGCTATGGCTACACCTTC.

The rearrangement joins TRBV10-3 to TRBJ2-5, with 15 bases that match TRBD2. The germline V gene has CDR1 ENHRY and CDR2 SYGVKD. Trimming took 0 bases from V and 7 from J; bases not matched to a gene: 3. The CDR3 runs to 16 residues. CDR3 in DNA: TGTGCCATCAGTGAGTCGGGACTAGCGGGGGGCGTGACCCAGTACTTC. Its translation is CAISESGLAGGVTQYF.

DNA for the CDR3: TGTGCCAGCAGCTTCGGACAGGGTCAGCCCCAGCATTTT. Translation gives CASSFGQGQPQHF. This rearrangement joins TRBV7-9 to TRBJ1-5; 8 bases align to TRBD1. The germline gives CDR1 SEHNR, CDR2 FQNEAQ (reference sequence). The V gene end was trimmed by 3 bases and the J gene end by 6 bases; junction bases not matched to a gene: 1. There are 13 residues in the CDR3. Variable domain in full (rest from reference TRBV7-9 and TRBJ1-5): DTGVSQNPRHKITKRGQNVTFRCDPISEHNRLYWYRQTLGQGPEFLTYFQNEAQLEKSRLLSDRFSAERPKGSFSTLEIQRTEQGDSAMYLCASSFGQGQPQHFGDGTRLSIL.

The V gene is TRBV10-3, the J gene TRBJ2-7, with D perhaps matching TRBD2 (6 bases). The V and J ends lost 11 bases and 2 bases respectively, with 13 bases between them. Germline values: CDR1 ENHRY, CDR2 SYGVKD. The CDR3 is made up of 12 amino acids. As DNA, the CDR3 is TGTGCCTATATACCGGGGGCCTACGAGCAGTACTTC. This gives the protein CAYIPGAYEQYF.